This entry lists 20 T cell receptor beta chains sequenced from one sample in a study of T-cell memory formation after mild COVID-19. From the 5' RACE reads, TCRdb called clonotypes with MiXCR, one entry per CDR3 protein. The table shows about 400,000 distinct CDR3 sequences, with around a quarter occurring only once. The sequenced sample was PBMCs or a T cell subset sorted from them (not recorded which). The receptor source for this set is an adult woman who had mild COVID-19 (a few samples of this study predate the infection). Cell type and time point are not known.

The CDR3 reads CASSLRGSQGSETQYF. The CDR3 DNA reads TGTGCCAGCAGCTTAAGAGGCTCCCAGGGGTCGGAGACCCAGTACTTC. This rearrangement joins TRBV7-8 to TRBJ2-5; D is possibly TRBD1 (6 bases). CDR1 and CDR2 (germline): SGHVS, FQNEAQ. The CDR3 runs 16 residues. Trimming pared 2 bases from V and 5 bases from J, leaving 18 bases between.

This clonotype appeared a few times. The V gene is TRBV18, the J gene TRBJ2-1; TRBD2 is a possible D gene (6 bases). The V gene lost 0 bases and the J gene lost 7 bases, with 16 bases spanning the gap. CDR3 size: 16 residues. Looked up from germline, CDR1 is KGHSH and CDR2 is LQKENI. Here the CDR3 DNA reads TGTGCCAGCTCACCACCTGGAGCGGGCCTAAGGAATGAGCAGTTCTTC. It is translated as CASSPPGAGLRNEQFF.

The chain has TRBV28 and TRBJ1-6, with D tentatively TRBD1 (6 bases). Germline-derived CDR1 and CDR2 are MDHEN and SYDVKM. V lost 8 bases and J lost 8, with 16 bases in between. CDR3 length equals 14 residues. For the CDR3, the DNA is TGTGCCAGCCGGGAAGGGACACAGCATTCACCCCTCCACTTT. This codes for CASREGTQHSPLHF.

The J gene is TRBJ2-7, the V gene TRBV7-9; 9 nucleotides match TRBD1. Per germline, CDR1 SEHNR and CDR2 FQNEAQ (reference sequence). V dropped 4 bases and J dropped 5; count of bases not matched to a gene: 12. The CDR3 length is 16 residues. The CDR3 sequence is CASSSRQGVQVDEQYF. The CDR3 coding sequence is TGTGCCAGCAGCTCAAGACAGGGGGTACAAGTGGACGAGCAGTACTTC.

The chain couples TRBV4-2 to TRBJ2-5; a weak D match, TRBD2 (5 bases). Between the trimmed V and J ends, which lost 0 bases and 0 bases, there was a span of 14 bases. The CDR3 contains 17 residues. Germline-derived CDR1 and CDR2 are LGHNA and YNFKEQ. CDR3 coding DNA: TGTGCCAGCAGCCAAGATACTGAATCGGGGTACCAAGAGACCCAGTACTTC. This translates into CASSQDTESGYQETQYF.

This clonotype was counted a few times. The rearrangement joins TRBV5-4 to TRBJ2-7; TRBD2 matches at 8 bases. Trimming cost V 4 bases and J 4 bases; bases outside gene matches: 16. This CDR3 spans 17 amino acids. The V gene's germline CDR1 is SGHNT and CDR2 YYREEE (reference sequence). In DNA, the CDR3 is TGTGCCAGCAGCGCCCCGCCAGGGAGCGGGAGATGGTACGAGCAGTACTTC. Its translation: CASSAPPGSGRWYEQYF.

The rearrangement joins TRBV7-9 to TRBJ2-7; 7 bases match TRBD1. The CDR3 extends over 14 amino acids. Germline CDR1 SEHNR, CDR2 FQNEAQ (reference sequence). V was clipped by 2 bases and J by 4 bases; unmatched bases: 5. CDR3 loop: CASSLRQGGYEQYF. The CDR3 DNA sequence: TGTGCCAGCAGCTTAAGACAGGGTGGATACGAGCAGTACTTC.

This clonotype was detected a few times. V gene TRBV28 combines with J gene TRBJ2-1; 9 bases agree with TRBD2. V gave up 7 bases and J gave up 10 bases; unmatched junction bases: 8. This CDR3 comprises 13 residues. Germline V gene sequence: CDR1 MDHEN, CDR2 SYDVKM. CDR3 DNA: TGTGCCAGCAACGGCGGGAGGGCCGGGGAGCAGTTCTTC. It yields the protein CASNGGRAGEQFF.

This clonotype has a handful of counts. The CDR3 nucleotides read TGTGCCAGCAGTACCACTAGCGGGGTCACAGATACGCAGTATTTT. It yields the protein CASSTTSGVTDTQYF. V and J are TRBV6-5 and TRBJ2-3, with 10 nucleotides matching TRBD2. V shed 5 bases, J shed 2 bases, and the junction held 4 bases outside the gene matches. The CDR3 contains 15 residues. In germline, CDR1 is MNHEY, CDR2 SVGAGI.

This clonotype turned up a few times. The chain joins TRBV7-9 to TRBJ2-7, with D maybe TRBD2 (6 bases). Per the germline V gene, CDR1 is SEHNR and CDR2 is FQNEAQ (reference sequence). The germline V and J ends were trimmed by 5 bases and 3 bases, with 17 bases remaining between them. This CDR3 comprises 15 residues. The CDR3 DNA reads TGTGCCAGCAGCCCCCCGGTGGGAGGTCACTACGAGCAGTACTTC. Its translation: CASSPPVGGHYEQYF.

This clonotype was observed a handful of times. V gene TRBV7-3 combines with J gene TRBJ2-1, with 7 nucleotides matching TRBD2. This CDR3 has 15 amino acids. V was clipped by 1 base and J by 5 bases; unmatched bases: 5. Germline V gives CDR1 SGHTA, CDR2 FQGTGA. CDR3 residues: CASSLIAGINNEQFF. In nucleotides, the CDR3 is TGTGCCAGCAGCTTAATAGCGGGCATTAACAATGAGCAGTTCTTC.

In its sample, this clonotype was seen a few times. V gene TRBV12-3 or TRBV12-4 combines with J gene TRBJ2-2, with D possibly matching TRBD1 (6 bases). V was shortened by 4 bases and J by 1 base, with 10 bases between the two germline ends. The CDR3 spans 15 residues. CDR3 region: CASSYRAKNTGELFF. CDR3 DNA: TGTGCCAGCAGTTACAGGGCTAAGAACACCGGGGAGCTGTTTTTT.

This chain links TRBV29-1 with TRBJ2-2; TRBD1 agrees at 9 bases. Germline V gives CDR1 SQVTM, CDR2 ANQGSEA. Germline trimming cut 4 bases from V and 4 bases from J; bases unmatched to any gene: 13. The CDR3 loop spans 17 amino acids. The CDR3 here is CSVVAGHRGPTTGELFF. CDR3 bases: TGCAGCGTTGTAGCTGGCCACAGGGGGCCCACCACCGGGGAGCTGTTTTTT.

The chain joins TRBV6-4 to TRBJ1-5; no firm D call. This CDR3 region has 15 residues. V dropped 3 bases and J dropped 3 bases, with 12 bases sitting between them. Germline V lookup: CDR1 MRHNA, CDR2 SNTAGT. For the CDR3, the DNA is TGTGCCAGCAGTGAATGGGGAAACCACAATCAGCCCCAGCATTTT. Protein sequence: CASSEWGNHNQPQHF.

This chain uses TRBV4-3 with TRBJ2-1, with TRBD1 as a possible D gene (5 bases). CDR1 and CDR2 (germline): LGHNA, YSLEER. The CDR3 length is 16 residues. The V gene lost 3 bases and the J gene lost 0 bases, with 12 bases spanning the gap. The CDR3 protein is CASSHERQFSYNEQFF. CDR3 sequence (DNA): TGCGCCAGCAGCCATGAGCGACAGTTCTCCTACAATGAGCAGTTCTTC.

The chain uses TRBV5-1 and TRBJ1-2, with unresolved D. The V and J ends lost 4 bases and 7 bases respectively, with 14 bases between them. The germline V gene encodes CDR1 SGHRS and CDR2 YFSETQ. The CDR3 spans 13 residues. The chain's CDR3 is CASSLSGGSGYTF. The CDR3 DNA follows: TGCGCCAGCAGCCTCTCCGGAGGATCTGGCTACACCTTC. Variable domain in full (rest from reference TRBV5-1 and TRBJ1-2): KAGVTQTPRYLIKTRGQQVTLSCSPISGHRSVSWYQQTPGQGLQFLFEYFSETQRNKGNFPGRFSGRQFSNSRSEMNVSTLELGDSALYLCASSLSGGSGYTFGSGTRLTVV.

The sample holds one count of this clonotype. The chain uses TRBV7-9 and TRBJ1-1; TRBD1 might be the D (5 bases). Trimming shortened V by 5 bases and J by 4 bases, and 17 bases separated the two germline ends. Germline V gene data show CDR1 as SEHNR and CDR2 as FQNEAQ (reference sequence). The CDR3 consists of 15 residues. The CDR3 DNA is TGTGCCAGCAGCCAGGACAAGGTGCGATTCACTGAAGCTTTCTTT. This codes for CASSQDKVRFTEAFF.

There are many counts of this clonotype. The rearrangement joins TRBV6-2 or TRBV6-3 to TRBJ2-1; either TRBD1 or TRBD2 may fit D (5 bases each). The CDR3 is 19 residues long. V shed 2 bases and J shed 0 bases, with 20 bases lying between them. CDR1 is MNHEY and CDR2 is SVGEGT in the germline V gene. The CDR3 reads CASSYPGTNRWGSYNEQFF. The DNA of the CDR3 is TGTGCCAGCAGTTACCCCGGGACCAACCGGTGGGGCTCCTACAATGAGCAGTTCTTC.

This clonotype was observed a handful of times. The CDR3 here is CASSATLSGADTQYF. CDR3 coding DNA: TGTGCCAGCAGCGCAACTCTAAGCGGGGCAGATACGCAGTATTTT. The V and J genes are TRBV9 and TRBJ2-3; 7 bases are shared with TRBD2. The CDR3 is 15 residues long. CDR1 and CDR2 (germline): SGDLS, YYNGEE. Unmatched junction bases numbered 8, after V lost 3 bases and J lost 4 bases.

This clonotype was seen a handful of times. The rearrangement uses TRBV30 and TRBJ1-2; D is unresolved. The CDR3 loop spans 15 amino acids. Germline values: CDR1 GTSNPN, CDR2 SVGIG (reference sequence). V was pared by 3 bases and J by 8 bases, with 22 bases between. CDR3 DNA sequence: TGTGCCTGGAGATCCTCGGGTGTTGAGTCTGGAGGCTACACCTTC. Amino acids: CAWRSSGVESGGYTF.